Sequencing of this TCR beta chain was carried out in a study of radiation and T cells in renal cell carcinoma. Across the whole study: Nephrectomy followed 15 Gy stereotactic body radiation by 4 weeks.

Findings of the study overall: In blood, top tumor clones expanded by 2 weeks, shrinking by 4. Without pretreatment biopsies, baseline tumor clonotype presence was undetermined.

Germline V gene data show CDR1 as LGHNA and CDR2 as YNFKEQ. V was cut by 1 base and J by 3 bases, with 4 bases left in between. The CDR3 is 13 residues long. This clone turned up a few times. Its antigen is currently unknown. Sample time point: baseline pretreatment blood. Treatment described: 15 Gy SBRT to primary tumor, nephrectomy 4 weeks later. Radiation-treated patients gave blood at baseline, week 2 and week 4. Clones were read by immunoSEQ multiplex PCR, and TCRdb kept only the in-frame ones, dropping some. This sample carries some 150,000 clones, less than 85% of them seen once, and the ten largest clones take approximately 22%.

This specimen consisted of blood, obtained from a patient whose treatment included radiotherapy and nephrectomy. The chain has TRBV4-2 and TRBJ1-5; no firm D call. This clonotype was obtained from a woman in her fifties or sixties with renal cell carcinoma. The CDR3 sequence: CASSQVNNQPQHF. The DNA of the CDR3 is TGTGCCAGCAGCCAAGTAAACAATCAGCCCCAGCATTTT.